These 16 T cell receptor beta chains originate from one sample sequenced in a study of shared clonotypes between healthy human individuals. The table came from immunoSEQ multiplex PCR; TCRdb's copy has only in-frame clones and leaves some out. The sample has around 2,000,000 clones, 95% seen once. The material sequenced was naive CD4+ T cells sorted from blood. As for subset: CD45RA+ positively selected. These receptors were obtained from a man aged 18 to 30 in good health.

The chain employs TRBV6-5 and TRBJ2-1; 11 bases match TRBD2. Germline lookup yields CDR1 MNHEY and CDR2 SVGAGI. This CDR3 contains 15 residues. After removal of 5 bases from V and 9 bases from J, the junction contained 9 bases not matched to a gene. CDR3 region: CASSRTSGGYIEQFF. CDR3 sequence (DNA): TGTGCCAGCAGTCGAACTAGCGGGGGATATATTGAGCAGTTCTTC.

The J gene is TRBJ2-7, the V gene TRBV28, with a tentative D call TRBD2 (7 bases). This CDR3 spans 15 amino acids. V was shortened by 3 bases and J by 0 bases, with 12 bases between the two germline ends. Germline CDR1 reads MDHEN; CDR2 reads SYDVKM. Here the CDR3 DNA reads TGTGCCAGCAGTTTGGCGGGGGCCAGCTCCTACGAGCAGTACTTC. Encoded protein: CASSLAGASSYEQYF.

The count of this clone is one. V usage is TRBV7-2 and J usage is TRBJ2-7, with 10 bases identical to TRBD1. V lost 5 bases to trimming and J lost 2 bases; unmatched junction nucleotides: 9. Germline values: CDR1 SGHTA, CDR2 FQGNSA. CDR3 size: 16 residues. CDR3 residues: CASSKGQGIPTYEQYF. CDR3 bases: TGTGCCAGCAGCAAGGGACAGGGGATCCCTACCTACGAGCAGTACTTC.

The J gene is TRBJ1-5, the V gene TRBV9; 7 bases fit TRBD1. Germline CDR1 SGDLS, CDR2 YYNGEE. V was pared by 2 bases and J by 3 bases, with 5 bases of the junction left unmatched. The CDR3 runs to 15 residues. CDR3 protein: CASSVGQENNQPQHF. In DNA form, the CDR3 reads TGTGCCAGCAGCGTTGGACAGGAGAACAATCAGCCCCAGCATTTT.

This clone has just one count. The J gene is TRBJ2-5, the V gene TRBV7-8; tentatively, D is TRBD2 (6 bases). Between the trimmed V and J ends, which lost 3 bases and 4 bases, there was a span of 12 bases. The CDR3 is made up of 14 amino acids. Germline V CDR1 and CDR2: SGHVS, FQNEAQ. CDR3 DNA sequence: TGTGCCAGCAGCTTTAGTGGGGGGAGAGAGACCCAGTACTTC. It translates to CASSFSGGRETQYF.

The chain is built from TRBV4-1 and TRBJ1-1; 7 nucleotides agree with TRBD1. Trimming cost V 3 bases and J 3 bases; bases outside gene matches: 7. CDR3 length: 15 residues. CDR1 and CDR2 (germline): MGHRA, YSYEKL. The CDR3 coding sequence is TGCGCCAGCAGCCACCGACAGGGATGGGACACTGAAGCTTTCTTT. As protein: CASSHRQGWDTEAFF.

The CDR3 sequence: CASSEDRATDTQYF. The CDR3 nucleotides are TGCGCCAGCAGCGAAGACAGGGCGACAGATACGCAGTATTTT. The gene calls are TRBV10-1 and TRBJ2-3; 7 positions agree with TRBD1. Germline V lookup: CDR1 WNHNN, CDR2 SYGVQD (reference sequence). The CDR3 length is 14 residues. J was trimmed by 3 bases and V by 6 bases; bases with no gene match: 6.

This rearrangement joins TRBV30 to TRBJ2-5; either TRBD1 or TRBD2 may fit D (5 bases each). V was trimmed by 1 base and J by 3 bases, leaving 21 bases between them. In germline, CDR1 is GTSNPN, CDR2 SVGIG (reference sequence). The CDR3 is 17 amino acids. The CDR3 region is CAWSGWPRGTGKETQYF. CDR3 in DNA: TGTGCCTGGAGTGGTTGGCCCCGAGGGACCGGTAAAGAGACCCAGTACTTC. The variable domain in full, with the rest retrieved from reference TRBV30 and TRBJ2-5, is SQTIHQWPATLVQPVGSPLSLECTVEGTSNPNLYWYRQAAGRGLQLLFYSVGIGQISSEVPQNLSASRPQDRQFILSSKKLLLSDSGFYLCAWSGWPRGTGKETQYFGPGTRLLVL.

This clone has just one count. The chain combines TRBV30 with TRBJ1-6; the D is unclear. Trimming stripped 2 bases from V and 8 bases from J, with 7 bases between. The CDR3 loop spans 12 amino acids. Germline V gives CDR1 GTSNPN, CDR2 SVGIG (reference sequence). CDR3 amino acids: CAWSRWDSPLHF. CDR3 DNA: TGTGCCTGGAGTCGCTGGGATTCACCCCTCCACTTT.

The rearrangement links TRBV30 to TRBJ1-2; D is possibly TRBD1 (6 bases). CDR1 GTSNPN and CDR2 SVGIG come from the germline V gene (reference sequence). V lost 3 bases and J lost 8, with 7 bases in between. This CDR3 comprises 10 residues. The CDR3 DNA is TGTGCCTGGAGACAGGGCGGCTACACCTTC. Protein: CAWRQGGYTF.

The rearrangement uses TRBV7-2 and TRBJ1-3; D ambiguous. V lost 5 bases and J 1 base, leaving 12 bases between the germline ends. The CDR3 length is 15 residues. Germline V gives CDR1 SGHTA, CDR2 FQGNSA. CDR3 in DNA: TGTGCCAGCAGCCCCGGCCGGGGATCTGGAAACACCATATATTTT. Its translation is CASSPGRGSGNTIYF. The variable domain in full, with the rest retrieved from reference TRBV7-2 and TRBJ1-3, is GAGVSQSPSNKVTEKGKDVELRCDPISGHTALYWYRQSLGQGLEFLIYFQGNSAPDKSGLPSDRFSAERTGGSVSTLTIQRTQQEDSAVYLCASSPGRGSGNTIYFGEGSWLTVV.

In this sample, this clone turned up a few times. V is TRBV7-6 and J is TRBJ2-7, with TRBD2 matching 10 bases. The CDR3 has 18 amino acids. The J segment lost 2 bases and the V segment lost 0 bases, leaving 10 bases of the junction unmatched. Germline V gene data show CDR1 as SGHVS and CDR2 as FNYEAQ. The CDR3 DNA is TGTGCCAGCAGCTTAGCCCGAGCGGGGGGGCCGGTGACCTACGAGCAGTACTTC. Its translation is CASSLARAGGPVTYEQYF.

V usage is TRBV6-6 and J usage is TRBJ1-2, with 7 bases matching TRBD1. The CDR3 has 15 amino acids. In germline, CDR1 is MNHNY, CDR2 SVGAGI (reference sequence). V trimming: 0 bases; J trimming: 4 bases; junction bases outside the gene matches: 5. CDR3 sequence: CASSYSGGAPYGYTF. CDR3 bases: TGTGCCAGCAGTTACTCAGGGGGCGCACCCTATGGCTACACCTTC.

The chain recombines TRBV14 with TRBJ2-1; TRBD2 matches at 8 bases. J lost 0 bases, V lost 4 bases, and 2 bases had no gene match. Germline V gene sequence: CDR1 SGHDN, CDR2 FVKESK. The CDR3 totals 15 residues. The CDR3 loop reads CASSPLAGSYNEQFF. CDR3 sequence (DNA): TGTGCCAGCAGCCCCCTAGCGGGCTCCTACAATGAGCAGTTCTTC.

This chain joins TRBV4-1 and TRBJ2-2; TRBD1 might be the D (6 bases). The V end lost 0 bases, the J end lost 6 bases, and 14 bases lay between the germline ends. The CDR3 contains 16 residues. Germline values: CDR1 MGHRA, CDR2 YSYEKL. The chain's CDR3 is CASSQESGAMPGELFF. CDR3 coding DNA: TGCGCCAGCAGCCAAGAATCAGGGGCCATGCCCGGGGAGCTGTTTTTT.

The gene calls are TRBV5-1 and TRBJ2-7; D call uncertain. Deletions cut 3 bases from V and 2 bases from J, with 12 bases between. Per the germline V gene, CDR1 is SGHRS and CDR2 is YFSETQ. The CDR3 is 14 residues long. Here the CDR3 DNA reads TGCGCCAGCAGCTCAGAGCCCGGGCCCTACGAGCAGTACTTC. Translation: CASSSEPGPYEQYF.